This T cell receptor beta chain stems from a study of blood T cell repertoires in COVID-19. Across fewer than 25 US areas, participants ranged in age from 18 to 89 years. The repertoire was sequenced with immunoSEQ multiplex PCR; TCRdb's copy has only in-frame clones and lacks some. The sample has around 200,000 clones; 70% to 90% are singletons. CDR3 length equals 14 residues. Germline V gives CDR1 LNHDA, CDR2 SQIVND (reference sequence). Between the trimmed V and J ends, which lost 5 bases and 0 bases, there was a span of 10 bases. The chain carries TRBV19 and TRBJ1-2; D unclear. Sequencing input: PBMCs or T cells enriched from blood (not recorded which). The receptor was isolated from a man aged 30 to 39 who had recovered from COVID-19. This chain's CDR3 is CASSRPGSNYGYTF. CDR3 nucleotides: TGTGCCAGTAGTCGACCCGGGTCTAACTATGGCTACACCTTC.